The 11 T cell receptor beta chains below all came from one sample that was sequenced in a study of blood T cell repertoires in COVID-19. Sequencing used immunoSEQ multiplex PCR; TCRdb keeps in-frame clones, though not all of them. The sample includes under 500,000 clones, 70% to 90% of them seen just once. The specimen sequenced was PBMCs or T cells enriched from blood (not recorded which). These receptors all stem from a woman between 18 and 30 years old with acute COVID-19.

This chain uses TRBV6-5 with TRBJ2-7, with TRBD1 matching over 7 bases. This CDR3 contains 12 residues. Looked up from germline, CDR1 is MNHEY and CDR2 is SVGAGI. V shed 2 bases and J 5 bases; nucleotides not matched to a gene: 0. In DNA, the CDR3 is TGTGCCAGCAGTTACAGGGGGCACGAGCAGTACTTC. It specifies CASSYRGHEQYF.

This rearrangement joins TRBV28 to TRBJ1-2, with D possibly TRBD1 on 5 matching bases. The CDR3 spans 12 residues. V shed 8 bases and J shed 8 bases, with 15 bases lying between them. Germline lookup yields CDR1 MDHEN and CDR2 SYDVKM. The chain's CDR3 is CASSGLPGGYTF. Written as DNA, the CDR3 is TGTGCCAGCTCGGGACTCCCTGGCGGCTACACCTTC.

The gene calls are TRBV10-3 and TRBJ2-1; 10 nucleotides match TRBD2. Germline values: CDR1 ENHRY, CDR2 SYGVKD. J gave up 0 bases and V 1 base, and 3 bases lay outside the gene matches. The CDR3 has 17 residues. The CDR3 DNA reads as TGTGCCATCAGTGAGTTCCCTAGCGGGAGCTCCTACAATGAGCAGTTCTTC. Protein: CAISEFPSGSSYNEQFF.

CDR3 region: CASSQETQDSSYEQYF. The CDR3 DNA sequence: TGCGCCAGCAGCCAAGAAACACAGGATAGCTCCTACGAGCAGTACTTC. The rearrangement uses TRBV4-3 and TRBJ2-7; tentatively, D is TRBD1 (5 bases). Trimming cost V 0 bases and J 0 bases, with 12 bases left between them. Germline V gene data show CDR1 as LGHNA and CDR2 as YSLEER. This CDR3 is 16 amino acids long.

The rearrangement joins TRBV2 to TRBJ2-2, with TRBD2 identical over 7 bases. This CDR3 is built from 15 residues. Germline V CDR1 and CDR2: SNHLY, FYNNEI. V shed 4 bases and J 6 bases; nucleotides not matched to a gene: 8. The CDR3 coding sequence is TGTGCCAGCAGTGGGGCAGGGAGGGTGGCCGGGGAGCTGTTTTTT. This codes for CASSGAGRVAGELFF.

The chain couples TRBV4-1 to TRBJ1-2, with TRBD1 matching 7 bases. This CDR3 has 14 amino acids. Germline-derived CDR1 and CDR2 are MGHRA and YSYEKL. J gave up 4 bases and V 4 bases, and 6 bases lay outside the gene matches. The CDR3 is CASSPSDRSYGYTF. Here the CDR3 DNA reads TGCGCCAGCAGCCCTTCGGACAGGTCCTATGGCTACACCTTC.

This clone occurred once. The chain joins TRBV5-4 to TRBJ2-1; 7 positions agree with TRBD2. CDR1 and CDR2 from the germline V gene are SGHNT and YYREEE (reference sequence). The CDR3 length is 15 residues. The V segment lost 4 bases and the J segment 4 bases; nucleotides outside the gene matches: 8. The CDR3 spells CASSIPSGEYNEQFF. The CDR3 nucleotides are TGTGCCAGCAGCATACCTAGCGGAGAGTACAATGAGCAGTTCTTC.

V gene TRBV19 combines with J gene TRBJ2-1; possible D gene TRBD2, 5 bases. The CDR3 has 15 residues. Germline CDR1 and CDR2: LNHDA and SQIVND (reference sequence). V lost 3 bases, J lost 0 bases, and 9 bases lay in between. In DNA form, the CDR3 reads TGTGCCAGTAGTATTAGGGAGAGCTCCTACAATGAGCAGTTCTTC. It translates to CASSIRESSYNEQFF.

The CDR3 loop is CASSLARTVRGGYTF. In DNA form, the CDR3 reads TGTGCCAGCAGCTTAGCGAGGACAGTGCGAGGGGGCTACACCTTC. The chain is built from TRBV7-2 and TRBJ1-2; D might be TRBD1 (6 bases). The V and J ends lost 0 bases and 8 bases respectively, with 16 bases between them. This CDR3 has 15 residues. Germline V gene sequence: CDR1 SGHTA, CDR2 FQGNSA. Variable domain in full (rest from reference TRBV7-2 and TRBJ1-2): GAGVSQSPSNKVTEKGKDVELRCDPISGHTALYWYRQSLGQGLEFLIYFQGNSAPDKSGLPSDRFSAERTGGSVSTLTIQRTQQEDSAVYLCASSLARTVRGGYTFGSGTRLTVV.

The V gene is TRBV2, the J gene TRBJ1-2, with a weak D call TRBD1 (6 bases). The CDR3 loop spans 12 amino acids. The germline gives CDR1 SNHLY, CDR2 FYNNEI. V lost 8 bases to trimming and J lost 2 bases, with 9 bases between them. The CDR3 nucleotides read TGTGCCAGCCGACAGGAAAACTATGGCTACACCTTC. Translation: CASRQENYGYTF.

J is TRBJ2-1 and V is TRBV27, with 8 positions matching TRBD2. Trimming removed 4 bases from V and 4 bases from J; junction bases left unmatched: 15. Germline loops: CDR1 MNHEY, CDR2 SMNVEV (reference sequence). This CDR3 is 18 amino acids long. CDR3 protein: CASSYGAAGALKYNEQFF. CDR3 DNA: TGTGCCAGCAGTTATGGTGCAGCGGGGGCCTTAAAGTACAATGAGCAGTTCTTC.